These 11 T cell receptor beta chains share one sample of origin, sequenced in a study of blood T cell dynamics during melanoma immunotherapy. Some clones are missing from TCRdb's copy, which holds only in-frame ones; the method was immunoSEQ multiplex PCR. The sample has under 7,500 clones, about nine tenths seen once. The time point denotes: pre-treatment baseline. This specimen was blood, taken from a patient treated with checkpoint blockade. The receptors derive from a human donor with melanoma.

On this clone itself: One end of the junction fails to match germline, which may point to a read error. This chain links TRBV5-1 with TRBJ2-7; D uncertain. CDR1 and CDR2 (germline): SGHRS, YFSETQ. CDR3 length equals 16 residues. CDR3 in DNA: TGCGCCGGCAGCTTGGTGCCGGATCTAAACTCCTACGAGCAGTACTTC. Translation gives CAGSLVPDLNSYEQYF. Complete variable domain (other parts from reference TRBV5-1 and TRBJ2-7): KAGVTQTPRYLIKTRGQQVTLSCSPISGHRSVSWYQQTPGQGLQFLFEYFSETQRNKGNFPGRFSGRQFSNSRSEMNVSTLELGDSALYLCAGSLVPDLNSYEQYFGPGTRLTVT.

The V call is TRBV4-2, the J call TRBJ2-3; D not certain. Trimming left V 1 base short and J 3 bases short, with 8 bases between. CDR1 and CDR2 (germline): LGHNA, YNFKEQ. The length of the CDR3 is 14 residues. CDR3 region: CASSQGRETDTQYF. CDR3 nucleotides: TGTGCCAGCAGCCAAGGCCGCGAGACAGATACGCAGTATTTT.

The chain combines TRBV6-5 with TRBJ1-2; D remains ambiguous. Trimming left V 5 bases short and J 4 bases short, with 14 bases between. The CDR3 runs to 14 residues. The germline V gene encodes CDR1 MNHEY and CDR2 SVGAGI. As DNA, the CDR3 is TGTGCCAGCAGTCTCACCCCGAGTAGCTATGGCTACACCTTC. As protein: CASSLTPSSYGYTF.

This clone was counted between two and nine times. V gene TRBV20-1 combines with J gene TRBJ1-1; 7 positions agree with TRBD1. Germline assignment: CDR1 DFQATT and CDR2 SNEGSKA (reference sequence). There are 11 residues in the CDR3. Germline trimming cut 6 bases from V and 5 bases from J; bases unmatched to any gene: 3. The CDR3 spells CSAEQGTEAFF. The CDR3 nucleotides read TGCAGTGCGGAACAGGGGACTGAAGCTTTCTTT.

The chain combines TRBV6-4 with TRBJ2-3; TRBD2 agrees at 13 bases. Germline CDR1 reads MRHNA; CDR2 reads SNTAGT. The length of the CDR3 is 14 residues. V was clipped by 5 bases and J by 5 bases; unmatched bases: 1. CDR3 sequence reads: CASSTSGGEDTQYF. For the CDR3, the DNA is TGTGCCAGCAGTACTAGCGGGGGGGAAGATACGCAGTATTTT.

The V and J genes are TRBV7-2 and TRBJ2-3; TRBD2 matches 8 bases. The V and J ends lost 5 bases and 1 base, in that order; junction bases with no gene match: 8. This CDR3 spans 16 amino acids. Germline CDR1 reads SGHTA; CDR2 reads FQGNSA. The CDR3 sequence is CASSLGSRGGTDTQYF. The CDR3 nucleotides read TGTGCCAGCAGCCTCGGGTCGCGGGGGGGCACAGATACGCAGTATTTT.

The DNA for the CDR3 is TGTGCCACCGAAAGGACAGGGGGATATGGCTACACCTTC. Protein product: CATERTGGYGYTF. The chain employs TRBV19 and TRBJ1-2; 10 bases fit TRBD1. Trimming at V came to 10 bases and at J to 5 bases, leaving 7 bases not matched to a gene. The CDR3 consists of 13 residues. CDR1 is LNHDA and CDR2 is SQIVND in the germline V gene (reference sequence). Full variable domain (outside the CDR3, taken from reference TRBV19 and TRBJ1-2): DGGITQSPKYLFRKEGQNVTLSCEQNLNHDAMYWYRQDPGQGLRLIYYSQIVNDFQKGDIAEGYSVSREKKESFPLTVTSAQKNPTAFYLCATERTGGYGYTFGSGTRLTVV.

This rearrangement joins TRBV19 to TRBJ2-7; D may be TRBD2 (6 bases). From germline, CDR1 is LNHDA and CDR2 SQIVND (reference sequence). This CDR3 region has 14 residues. V gave up 3 bases and J gave up 5 bases, with 14 bases separating them. This chain's CDR3 is CASSMGLSPNEQYF. The DNA for the CDR3 is TGTGCCAGTAGTATGGGACTGTCCCCGAACGAGCAGTACTTC.

V and J are TRBV7-9 and TRBJ1-2; maybe TRBD1 (6 bases). Trimming shortened V by 1 base and J by 9 bases, and 15 bases separated the two germline ends. The CDR3 has 14 amino acids. Germline values: CDR1 SEHNR, CDR2 FQNEAQ (reference sequence). For the CDR3, the DNA is TGTGCCAGCAGCTTAGGGCAGGGGAAGGTCAGCTACACCTTC. It encodes CASSLGQGKVSYTF.

The rearrangement joins TRBV5-1 to TRBJ2-7; TRBD1 matches at 10 bases. Trimming cost V 2 bases and J 6 bases; bases outside gene matches: 11. CDR3 length equals 16 residues. In germline, CDR1 is SGHRS, CDR2 YFSETQ. The CDR3 here is CASSFNLGTGAPEQYF. The CDR3 DNA follows: TGCGCCAGCAGCTTTAATTTGGGGACAGGGGCTCCCGAGCAGTACTTC.

This chain links TRBV10-3 with TRBJ2-6, with D perhaps assigned TRBD1 or TRBD2 (5 bases each). The CDR3 covers 16 residues. The V end lost 6 bases, the J end lost 0 bases, and 12 bases lay between the germline ends. Germline V gene sequence: CDR1 ENHRY, CDR2 SYGVKD. CDR3: CAISGTESSGANVLTF. The DNA for the CDR3 is TGTGCCATCAGCGGGACCGAGAGCTCTGGGGCCAACGTCCTGACTTTC.